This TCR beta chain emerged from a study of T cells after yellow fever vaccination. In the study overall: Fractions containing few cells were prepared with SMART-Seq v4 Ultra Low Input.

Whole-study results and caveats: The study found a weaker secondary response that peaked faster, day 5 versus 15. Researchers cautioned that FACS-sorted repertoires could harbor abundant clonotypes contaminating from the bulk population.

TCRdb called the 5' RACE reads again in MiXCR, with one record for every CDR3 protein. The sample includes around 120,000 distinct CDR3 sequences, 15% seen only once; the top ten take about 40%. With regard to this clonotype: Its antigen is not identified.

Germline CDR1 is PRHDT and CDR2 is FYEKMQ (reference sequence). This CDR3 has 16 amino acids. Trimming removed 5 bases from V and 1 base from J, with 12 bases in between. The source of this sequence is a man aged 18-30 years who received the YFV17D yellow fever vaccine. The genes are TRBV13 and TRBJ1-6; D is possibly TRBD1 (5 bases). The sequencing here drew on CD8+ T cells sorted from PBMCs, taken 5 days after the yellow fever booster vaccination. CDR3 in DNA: TGTGCCAGCAGCGCGATGGGGGATTCCTATAATTCACCCCTCCACTTT. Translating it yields CASSAMGDSYNSPLHF.